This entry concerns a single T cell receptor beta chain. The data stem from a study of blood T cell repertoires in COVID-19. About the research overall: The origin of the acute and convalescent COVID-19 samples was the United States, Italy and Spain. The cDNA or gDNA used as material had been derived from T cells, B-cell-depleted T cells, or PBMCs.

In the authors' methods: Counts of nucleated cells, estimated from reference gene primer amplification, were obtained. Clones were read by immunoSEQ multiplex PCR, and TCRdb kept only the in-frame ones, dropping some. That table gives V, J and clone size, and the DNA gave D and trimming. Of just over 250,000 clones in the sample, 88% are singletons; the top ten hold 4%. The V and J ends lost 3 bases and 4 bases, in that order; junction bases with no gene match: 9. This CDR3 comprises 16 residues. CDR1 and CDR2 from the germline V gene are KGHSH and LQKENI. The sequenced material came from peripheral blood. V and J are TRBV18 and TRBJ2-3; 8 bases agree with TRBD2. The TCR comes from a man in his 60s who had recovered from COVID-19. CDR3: CASSPPVLAVPDTQYF. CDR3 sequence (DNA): TGTGCCAGCTCACCTCCGGTACTAGCGGTTCCAGATACGCAGTATTTT.